This T cell receptor (beta chain) was observed in a study of blood T cells in healthy people across ages (dated by TCRdb to the mid-2010s). Context from the whole study: In model experiments, template switching captured roughly one uniquely barcoded TCR beta cDNA molecule for every two T cells. The study measured age-related changes in TCR beta repertoire diversity using deep sequencing normalized with unique cDNA molecular identifiers. The donors were split into four age groups: young (average 16 years), middle-aged (39), aged (more than 60) and long-lived (over 80). To avoid experimental bias, donors of different ages were randomly spread across the sequencing lanes. Two additional independent replicas of 1 million unique cDNA reads from the same blood draw were analyzed for two donors (one aged 18 to 30 and one aged 80 or older).

With respect to this clonotype: Its antigen specificity is not known. No base quality information exists; no much larger clone differs at one position.

The roughly 42 donors, aged about 6 to 90 years, were systemically healthy Caucasian individuals from Russia. Around 9.8 milliliters of peripheral blood were collected from each donor into EDTA-treated Vacutainer tubes. PBMCs were isolated by Ficoll-Paque density-gradient centrifugation, with at least 7 million obtained per sample. Trizol reagent was used to extract total RNA from PBMCs, with at least 5.5 micrograms per sample. The percentages of naive CD45RAhigh/CD27high T cells were determined by flow cytometry on a PBMC aliquot from every donor. The study at large found these results: Compared with the aged group, the long-lived group had more naive CD4+ T cells, fewer expanded clones and increased TCR diversity, suggesting age selection. As age increased, observed TCR beta diversity per million T cells dropped in a roughly linear way, and a significant reduction was already evident by age 40. The percentage of naive T cells measured by flow cytometry correlated strongly with observed TCR beta diversity. Since profiling was done on bulk unsorted PBMCs, naive and antigen-experienced compartments could not be conclusively compared. Estimates of total diversity based on one million sequenced T cells were considered lower bounds and underestimates. The CMV infection status of donors was not known, potentially confounding age-related changes in expanded clonotypes.

V ends up 6 bases short and J 3 bases short, with an unmatched junction base count of 13. The CDR3 starts with the cysteine, ends with the phenylalanine, and has 17 residues. The sequence is cut down to CDR3 DNA, 51 bases in frame from base 1. Reading the germline V gene gives CDR1 MNHEY and CDR2 SVGAGI. To prepare the library, 5' RACE was applied. Sequencing used an Illumina HiSeq 2500. A second PCR of roughly 7 to 11 cycles was performed with a sample-barcoded 5' primer and a J-beta primer mix. Each TCR beta cDNA molecule received a unique molecular identifier from a template-switch 5' adaptor carrying 12 random nucleotides. At least 3 million CDR3-containing paired-end reads were obtained from each sample. All of the RNA was converted into first-strand cDNA using the Mint cDNA synthesis kit, with a TRBC-specific oligonucleotide serving as the primer. Following uracil-DNA glycosylase treatment, a first 18-cycle PCR with universal primers M1SS and BC2_uni_R was performed on all cDNA. The authors processed their data as follows. Each sample was normalized by randomly selecting 1 million high-quality reads, each carrying a distinct molecular identifier. Instead of being binned into consensus sequences, reads with shared molecular identifiers were discarded. MiTCR, with a Q25 quality threshold and the strictest error-elimination algorithm, was used for CDR3 identification, clonotype clustering and error correction. A nonparametric unseen species model using Euler transformation provided a lower-bound estimate of total TCR beta diversity. TCRdb ran its own pipeline on the public reads, namely fastp trimming at Q25 and MiXCR clone calling, and kept in-frame beta chains. Each CDR3 protein appears once, grouped with its most common genes and DNA. TCRdb's processing, not the study's, gives the V and J calls here. Present in this sample are approximately 1,000,000 distinct CDR3 sequences, 35% to 55% of which were seen just once. Of the sample, approximately 17% falls within the top ten clones.

This sequence was found in a woman in her sixties or seventies in good health. Sequencing used blood. The chain joins TRBV6-5 to TRBJ2-1; 8 middle bases align to TRBD2. The nucleotides read TGTGCCAGCAGCCTCCCCTCAGCGGGAGTTGGCTACAATGAGCAGTTCTTC. Its product reads: CASSLPSAGVGYNEQFF.